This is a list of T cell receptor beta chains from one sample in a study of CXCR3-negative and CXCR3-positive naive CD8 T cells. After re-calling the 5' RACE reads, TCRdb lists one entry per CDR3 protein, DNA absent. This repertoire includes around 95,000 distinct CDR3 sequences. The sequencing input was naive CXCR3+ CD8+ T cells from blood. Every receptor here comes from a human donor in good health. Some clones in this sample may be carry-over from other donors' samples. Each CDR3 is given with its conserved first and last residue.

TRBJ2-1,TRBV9,CASSVAPGAYNEQFF
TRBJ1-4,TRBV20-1,CSVYSATNEKLFF
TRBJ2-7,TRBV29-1,CSAEGQSYEQYF
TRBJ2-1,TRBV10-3,CATLTSGGPEQFF
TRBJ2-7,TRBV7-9,CASSQTRAVGTGSYEQYF
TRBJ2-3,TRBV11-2,CASIQAGVRPYASTDTQYF
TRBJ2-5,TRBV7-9,CASSFDGQPRAQYF
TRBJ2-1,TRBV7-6,CASSNRAEGSYNEQFF
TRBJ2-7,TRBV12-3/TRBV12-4,CASSFGQPYEQYF
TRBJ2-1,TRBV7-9,CASSAGQGSTYNEQFF
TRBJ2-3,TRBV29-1,CSVAETGVGDTQYF
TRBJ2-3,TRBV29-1,CSVGGAQGADTDTQYF
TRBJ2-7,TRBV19,CASSIVGNYEQYF
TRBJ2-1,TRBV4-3,CASSQDEGDYSYNEQFF
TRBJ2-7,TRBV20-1,CSAQGVRKPSYEQYF
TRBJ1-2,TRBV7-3,CASTDREGYGYTF
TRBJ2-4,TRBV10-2,CASSGQGAKNIQYF
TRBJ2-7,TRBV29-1,CSVERLVSYEQYF
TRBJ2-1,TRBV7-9,CASSLVGFNEQFF
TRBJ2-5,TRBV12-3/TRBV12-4,CASNRGGFETQYF
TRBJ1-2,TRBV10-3,CAITNRESGLFSGYTF
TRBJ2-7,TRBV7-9,CASSSIAGEQYF
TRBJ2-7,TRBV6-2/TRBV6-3,CASRPREGFSYEQYF
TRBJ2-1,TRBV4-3,CASSRFGNEQFF
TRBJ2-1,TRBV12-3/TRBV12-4,CASSPPDRYNEQFF
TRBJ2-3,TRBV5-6,CASRARGSPADTQYF
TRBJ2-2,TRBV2,CASSDPGPNTGELFF
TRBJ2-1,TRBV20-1,CSAEQPQSNSYNEQFF
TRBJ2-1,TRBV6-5,CASSLLLAGNEQFF
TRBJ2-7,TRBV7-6,CASSLRGLGGDEQYF
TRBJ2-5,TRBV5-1,CASSFRQNQETQYF
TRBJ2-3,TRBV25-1,CASSESWTGGSTDTQYF
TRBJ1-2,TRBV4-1,CASSQAGTGSNYGYTF
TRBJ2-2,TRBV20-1,CSAIRSNTGELFF
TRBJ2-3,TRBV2,CADFGTGDPDTQYF
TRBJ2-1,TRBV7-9,CASLSVVSYNEQFF
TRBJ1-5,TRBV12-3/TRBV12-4,CASSPDRGEQPQHF
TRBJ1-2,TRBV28,CASSLMALNYGYTF
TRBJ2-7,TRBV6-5,CASSYSFEGLDEQYF
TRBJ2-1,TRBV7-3,CASSNPSAGGYNEQFF
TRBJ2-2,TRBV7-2,CASSYGLVVTGELFF
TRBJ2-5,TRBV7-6,CASSTYGWEETQYF
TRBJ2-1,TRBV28,CASIGQSSYNEQFF
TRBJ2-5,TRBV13,CASSSSGGSGETQYF
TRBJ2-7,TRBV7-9,CASSGRLYEQYF
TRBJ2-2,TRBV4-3,CASSQEEGASGELFF
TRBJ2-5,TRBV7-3,CASSPWASGDLETQYF
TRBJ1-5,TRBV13,CASSLGRGKGQPQHF
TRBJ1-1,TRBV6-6,CASSYSEEGATEAFF
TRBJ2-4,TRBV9,CASSVGLQGNKNIQYF
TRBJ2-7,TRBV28,CASTYDRVGYEQYF
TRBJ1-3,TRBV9,CASSQGGTRSGNTIYF
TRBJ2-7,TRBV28,CASSLTGVFIGLDEQYF